The T cell receptor beta chain described here comes from a study of cytomegalovirus exposure and HLA in healthy donors (dated by TCRdb to about 2017). For the wider study: A later analysis indicated that the 120 or so validation repertoires were generated on the platform also employed for the 650 to 850 repertoires of the first cohort. Besides the first cohort of approximately 710 subjects, a separate validation cohort made up of roughly 130 different subjects was used. To predict cytomegalovirus infection status, the study combined high-throughput TCR immunosequencing, statistical association of individual TCRs with disease status, and machine learning. The study aimed to test whether cataloging public T cell receptors could reveal signatures of past pathogen exposure. Beyond this particular receptor, the publication reports: Of the cluster scores, about 94% were above 0 in a later analysis, which found that TCRs clustered in the first cohort also tended to co-occur in the 120 validation repertoires. Most TCR sequences were observed very rarely across donors, whereas some public TCRs were present in many individuals. In the study, approximately 160 TCR beta chains were listed as associated with cytomegalovirus. In vitro tests confirmed that three of the cytomegalovirus-associated TCR beta chains recognize cytomegalovirus antigens. The classifier was reported to diagnose cytomegalovirus status with high specificity and sensitivity in both the original and validation cohorts. According to the authors, the approach could potentially be generalized to other disease states and immunological phenotypes. A later analysis lacked HLA typing for the validation cohort, so it scored co-occurrence in that cohort across all 120 repertoires.

The library was produced with the immunoSEQ multiplex PCR assay. As for the authors' bioinformatics: A statistical classification framework was developed to diagnose cytomegalovirus status using the catalog of TCR beta chain sequences. TCRdb's version of the immuneACCESS table is confined to in-frame rearrangements and falls short of the full clone set. An unresolved V gene accounts for under half of the shortfall where checked; the remainder is of unknown origin. That table furnishes V, J and clone size, whereas the DNA furnished D and trimming. Recorded for this sample are over 70,000 clones; around 90% of them occurred a single time. 3.8% of the sample is held by the ten biggest clonotypes. The donors were included in the validation cohort of over a hundred subjects, a group kept apart from the roughly 700-subject first cohort. With respect to this clone: Its antigen is still unknown. Per-base quality was not reported, and no clone a single base away is much larger than it.

The CDR3 holds 15 amino acids from the cysteine to the phenylalanine. CDR3 DNA is the only sequence kept; it has 45 bases, read in frame from the first base. Germline trimming amounts to 6 bases on V and 1 base on J, with 5 as the count of junction bases outside the gene matches. The CDR1 and CDR2 encoded by the germline V gene are SNHLY and FYNNEI. The chain links TRBV2 with TRBJ2-3, and 9 junction bases match TRBD1. The clonotype was recovered from a woman aged 18 to 35 in good health and CMV-seropositive. The sample consisted of PBMCs. At the DNA level, the sequence is TGTGCCAGCAGCTCCCGGGACAGGGGCACAGATACGCAGTATTTT. Its coded protein is CASSSRDRGTDTQYF.